This TCR beta chain was retrieved from a study of T cell changes during pregnancy in multiple sclerosis. Germline values: CDR1 SEHNR, CDR2 FQNEAQ (reference sequence). This CDR3 has 16 residues. Trimming took 5 bases from V and 8 from J; bases not matched to a gene: 9. Generated by immunoSEQ multiplex PCR, the TCRdb table keeps only in-frame clones and is missing some. The sample has roughly 38,000 clones, about 92% seen once. The sequencing here drew on CD4+ T cells from peripheral blood mononuclear cells, taken in the third trimester of pregnancy. The chain has TRBV7-9 and TRBJ2-2; 12 nucleotides align to TRBD1. This receptor was taken from a female donor with multiple sclerosis, enrolled in a pregnancy study. As DNA, the CDR3 is TGTGCCAGCAGCACCTCGGGACAGGGGGCGTTGGGGGAGCTGTTTTTT. Amino acid sequence: CASSTSGQGALGELFF. The variable domain in full, completed from reference TRBV7-9 and TRBJ2-2, reads DTGVSQNPRHKITKRGQNVTFRCDPISEHNRLYWYRQTLGQGPEFLTYFQNEAQLEKSRLLSDRFSAERPKGSFSTLEIQRTEQGDSAMYLCASSTSGQGALGELFFGEGSRLTVL.